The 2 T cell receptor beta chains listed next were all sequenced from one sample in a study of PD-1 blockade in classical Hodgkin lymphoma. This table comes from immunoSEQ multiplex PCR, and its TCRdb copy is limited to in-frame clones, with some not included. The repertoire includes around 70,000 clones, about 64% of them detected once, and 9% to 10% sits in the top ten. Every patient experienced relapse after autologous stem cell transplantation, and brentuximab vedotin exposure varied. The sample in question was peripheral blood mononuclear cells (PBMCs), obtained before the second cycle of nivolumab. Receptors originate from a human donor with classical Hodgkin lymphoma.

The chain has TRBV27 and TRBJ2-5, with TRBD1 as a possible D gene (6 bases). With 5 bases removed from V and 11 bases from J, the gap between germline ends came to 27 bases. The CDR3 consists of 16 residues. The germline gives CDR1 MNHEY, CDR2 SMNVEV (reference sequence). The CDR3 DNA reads TGTGCCAGCAGTCCCCACCTAGGGACACCCGTGGGGGAGCAGTACTTC. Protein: CASSPHLGTPVGEQYF.

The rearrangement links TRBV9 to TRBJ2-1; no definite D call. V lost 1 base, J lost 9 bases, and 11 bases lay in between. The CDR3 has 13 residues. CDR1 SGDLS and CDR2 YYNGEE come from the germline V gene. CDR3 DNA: TGTGCCAGCAGCGTATATCCCACTCTTGAGCAGTTCTTC. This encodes CASSVYPTLEQFF.